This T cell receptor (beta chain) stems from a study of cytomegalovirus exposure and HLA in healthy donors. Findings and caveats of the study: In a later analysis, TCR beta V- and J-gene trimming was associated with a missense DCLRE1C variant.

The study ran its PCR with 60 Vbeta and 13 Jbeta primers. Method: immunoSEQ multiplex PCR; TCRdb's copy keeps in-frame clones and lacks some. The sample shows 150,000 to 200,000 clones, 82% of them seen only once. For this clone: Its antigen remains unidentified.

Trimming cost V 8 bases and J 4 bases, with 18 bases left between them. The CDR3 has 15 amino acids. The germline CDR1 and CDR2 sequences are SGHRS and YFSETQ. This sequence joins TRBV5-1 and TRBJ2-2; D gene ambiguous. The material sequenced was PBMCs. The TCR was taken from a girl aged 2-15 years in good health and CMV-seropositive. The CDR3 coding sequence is TGCGCCAGTACTACCTTTCCAGACTTCACCGGGGAGCTGTTTTTT. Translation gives CASTTFPDFTGELFF. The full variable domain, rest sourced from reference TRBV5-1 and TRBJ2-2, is KAGVTQTPRYLIKTRGQQVTLSCSPISGHRSVSWYQQTPGQGLQFLFEYFSETQRNKGNFPGRFSGRQFSNSRSEMNVSTLELGDSALYLCASTTFPDFTGELFFGEGSRLTVL.